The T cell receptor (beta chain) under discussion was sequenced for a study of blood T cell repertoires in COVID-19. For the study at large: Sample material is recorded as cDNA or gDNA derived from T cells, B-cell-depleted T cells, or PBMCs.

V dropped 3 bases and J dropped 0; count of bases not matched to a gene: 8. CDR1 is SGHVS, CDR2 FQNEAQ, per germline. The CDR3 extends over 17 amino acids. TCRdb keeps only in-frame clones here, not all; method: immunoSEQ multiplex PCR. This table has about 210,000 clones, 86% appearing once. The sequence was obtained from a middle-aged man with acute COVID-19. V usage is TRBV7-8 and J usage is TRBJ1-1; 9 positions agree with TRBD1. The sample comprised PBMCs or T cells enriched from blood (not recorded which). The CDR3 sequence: CASSFSPGQGMNTEAFF. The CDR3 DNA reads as TGTGCCAGCAGCTTTTCTCCGGGACAGGGAATGAACACTGAAGCTTTCTTT. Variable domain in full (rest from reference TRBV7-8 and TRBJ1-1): GAGVSQSPRYKVAKRGQDVALRCDPISGHVSLFWYQQALGQGPEFLTYFQNEAQLDKSGLPSDRFFAERPEGSVSTLKIQRTQQEDSAVYLCASSFSPGQGMNTEAFFGQGTRLTVV.